In its sample, the clone carrying this TCR beta chain was seen once. The antigen is undetermined. Amplification used 60 Vbeta primers and 13 Jbeta primers. Assay used: immunoSEQ multiplex PCR; TCRdb lists only in-frame clones, some missing. Among roughly 80,000 clones listed, roughly two thirds were seen once. Trimming left V 2 bases short and J 4 bases short, with 5 bases between. The germline V gene has CDR1 SEHNR and CDR2 FQNEAQ (reference sequence). This CDR3 is built from 12 residues. The data originate from a study of cytomegalovirus exposure and HLA in healthy donors. The study, taken as a whole, reports: Rates of TCR association differed by HLA locus in a later analysis, with DRB1 highest and HLA-C lowest.

The clonotype comes from a man aged 55 to 70 in good health and CMV-seropositive. The chain carries TRBV7-9 and TRBJ1-1; D remains ambiguous. The material sequenced was PBMCs. The CDR3 loop reads CASSLWATEAFF. The CDR3 DNA is TGTGCCAGCAGCTTATGGGCCACTGAAGCTTTCTTT.